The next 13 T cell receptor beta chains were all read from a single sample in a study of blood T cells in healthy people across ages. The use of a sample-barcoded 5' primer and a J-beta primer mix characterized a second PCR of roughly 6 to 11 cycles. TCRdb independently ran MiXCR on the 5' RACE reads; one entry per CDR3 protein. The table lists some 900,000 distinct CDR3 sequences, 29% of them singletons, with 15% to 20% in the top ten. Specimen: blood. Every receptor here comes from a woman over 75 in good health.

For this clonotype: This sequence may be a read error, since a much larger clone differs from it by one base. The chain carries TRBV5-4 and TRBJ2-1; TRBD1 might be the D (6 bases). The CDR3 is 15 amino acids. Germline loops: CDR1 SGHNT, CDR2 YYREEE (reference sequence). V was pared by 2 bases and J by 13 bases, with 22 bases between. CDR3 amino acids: CASSFTPGVVETQFF. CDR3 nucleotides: TGTGCCAGCAGCTTCACCCCAGGGGTAGTAGAGACCCAGTTCTTC.

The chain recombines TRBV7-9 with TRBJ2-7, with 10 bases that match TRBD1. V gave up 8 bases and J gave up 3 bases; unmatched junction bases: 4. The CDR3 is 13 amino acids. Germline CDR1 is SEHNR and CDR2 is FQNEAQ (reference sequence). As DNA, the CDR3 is TGTGCCAGCCGGGACAGGGGAGACTACGAGCAGTACTTC. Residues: CASRDRGDYEQYF.

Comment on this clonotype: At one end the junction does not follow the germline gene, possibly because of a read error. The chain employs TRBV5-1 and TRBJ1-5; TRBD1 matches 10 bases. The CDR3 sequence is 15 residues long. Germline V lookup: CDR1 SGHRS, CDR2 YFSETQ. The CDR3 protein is CASSLPDRGHQPRHF. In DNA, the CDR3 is TGCGCCAGCAGCTTGCCTGACAGGGGGCATCAGCCCCGGCATTTT.

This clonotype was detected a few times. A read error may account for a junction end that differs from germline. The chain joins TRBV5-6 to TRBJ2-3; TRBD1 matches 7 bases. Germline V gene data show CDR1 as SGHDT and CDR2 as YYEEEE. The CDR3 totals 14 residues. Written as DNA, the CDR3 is TGTGCCAGCAGCTTCGGACAGGCTTCCCCCCTGTTGCGTTTT. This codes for CASSFGQASPLLRF. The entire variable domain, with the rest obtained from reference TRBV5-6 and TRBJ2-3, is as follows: DAGVTQSPTHLIKTRGQQVTLRCSPKSGHDTVSWYQQALGQGPQFIFQYYEEEERQRGNFPDRFSGHQFPNYSSELNVNALLLGDSALYLCASSFGQASPLLRFGPGTRLTVL.

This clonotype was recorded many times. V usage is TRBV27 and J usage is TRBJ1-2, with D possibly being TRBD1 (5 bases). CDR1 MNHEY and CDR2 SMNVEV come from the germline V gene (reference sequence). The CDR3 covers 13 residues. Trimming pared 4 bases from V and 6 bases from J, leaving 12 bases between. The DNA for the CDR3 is TGTGCCAGCAGTTCGCCAGGGAAGGATGGCTACACCTTC. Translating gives CASSSPGKDGYTF.

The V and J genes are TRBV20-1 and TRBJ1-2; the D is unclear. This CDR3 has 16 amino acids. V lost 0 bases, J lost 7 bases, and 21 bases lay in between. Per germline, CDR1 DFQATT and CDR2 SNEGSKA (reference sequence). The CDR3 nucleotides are TGCAGTGCTAGAGATCATCTTGAGGGTTCATTAGGTGGCTACACCTTC. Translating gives CSARDHLEGSLGGYTF.

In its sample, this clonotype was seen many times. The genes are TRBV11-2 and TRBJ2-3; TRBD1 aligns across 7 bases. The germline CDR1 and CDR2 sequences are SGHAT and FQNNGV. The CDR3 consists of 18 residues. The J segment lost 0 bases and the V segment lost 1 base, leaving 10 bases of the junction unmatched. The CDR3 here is CASSLGGSKGASTDTQYF. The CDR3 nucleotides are TGTGCCAGCAGCTTAGGAGGAAGTAAGGGGGCTAGCACAGATACGCAGTATTTT.

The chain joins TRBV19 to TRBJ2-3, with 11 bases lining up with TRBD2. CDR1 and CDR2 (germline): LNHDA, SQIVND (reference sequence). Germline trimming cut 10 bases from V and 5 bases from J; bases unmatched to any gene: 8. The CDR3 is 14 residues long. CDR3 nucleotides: TGTGCCACTAGCGGGGGGCGCCCGGAAGATACGCAGTATTTT. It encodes CATSGGRPEDTQYF.

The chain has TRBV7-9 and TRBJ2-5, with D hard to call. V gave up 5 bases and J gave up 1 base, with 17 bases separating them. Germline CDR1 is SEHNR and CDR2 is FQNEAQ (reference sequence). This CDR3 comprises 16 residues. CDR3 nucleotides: TGTGCCAGCAGCCCACTCGAGCTAAGCCTCCAAGAGACCCAGTACTTC. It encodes CASSPLELSLQETQYF.

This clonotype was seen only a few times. The CDR3 is CSARDVRGFSNQPQHF. CDR3 nucleotides: TGCAGTGCTAGAGATGTGAGAGGTTTCAGCAATCAGCCCCAGCATTTT. This chain links TRBV20-1 with TRBJ1-5; no clear D. Germline V gene sequence: CDR1 DFQATT, CDR2 SNEGSKA (reference sequence). The length of the CDR3 is 16 residues. The V end was cut by 0 bases, the J end by 1 base, with 13 bases between.

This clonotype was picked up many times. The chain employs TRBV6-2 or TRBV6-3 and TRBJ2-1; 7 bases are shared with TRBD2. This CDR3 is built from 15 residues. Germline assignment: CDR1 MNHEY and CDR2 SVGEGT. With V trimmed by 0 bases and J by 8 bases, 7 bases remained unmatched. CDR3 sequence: CASSYSASGYDEQFF. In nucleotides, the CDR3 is TGTGCCAGCAGTTACTCGGCTAGCGGATACGATGAGCAGTTCTTC.

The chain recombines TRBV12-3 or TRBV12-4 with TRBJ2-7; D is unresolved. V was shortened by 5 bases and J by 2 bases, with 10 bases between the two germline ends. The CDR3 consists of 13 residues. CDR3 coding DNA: TGTGCCAGCAGTAGCTCGTTAGCCTACGAGCAGTACTTC. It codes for CASSSSLAYEQYF.

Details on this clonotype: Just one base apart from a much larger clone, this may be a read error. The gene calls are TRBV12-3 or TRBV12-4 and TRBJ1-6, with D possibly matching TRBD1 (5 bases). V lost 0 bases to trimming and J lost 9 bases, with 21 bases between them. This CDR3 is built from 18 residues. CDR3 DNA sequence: TGTGCCAGCAGTTTAGCCCACAGGCCCAGCTCGGGGGGTTCACCCCTCCACTTT. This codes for CASSLAHRPSSGGSPLHF.